Listed below are T cell receptor beta chains from one sample, sequenced in a study of beta chain features in type 1 diabetes. This table comes from immunoSEQ multiplex PCR, and its TCRdb copy is limited to in-frame clones, with some not included. The sample shows some 350,000 clones, about 13% of them seen only once. The sample taken for sequencing was naive CD4+ T cells from blood. These receptors originate from a woman between 18 and 29 years old with type 1 diabetes. CDR3s include the opening cysteine and the closing phenylalanine or tryptophan. The D gene is left open where the match is weak. Some rows mark clone size as missing; the rest say once, few, many or name a class of expanded clone.

size	V	J	D	DNA	CDR3
few	TRBV2	TRBJ2-7	.	TGTGCCGCCCCCCGGGGTCAGGGGCCCAGAGAGCAGTACTTC	CAAPRGQGPREQYF
few	TRBV9	TRBJ2-2	TRBD1	TGTGCCAGCACCGGGGACAGGGGTAACACCGGGGAGCTGTTTTTT	CASTGDRGNTGELFF
few	TRBV4-1	TRBJ2-1	TRBD2	TGCGCCAGCAGCCAGGGGGTAAGCGTACGGACTAGGGCCTACAATGAGCAGTTCTTC	CASSQGVSVRTRAYNEQFF
few	TRBV5-4	TRBJ1-2	.	TGTGCCAGCAGCTCCACGACAGATTATGGCTACACCTTC	CASSSTTDYGYTF
.	TRBV15	TRBJ2-3	.	TGTGCCACCAGCAGAGATCGGGTATCCGATACGCAGTATTTT	CATSRDRVSDTQYF
few	TRBV6-5	TRBJ1-2	.	TGTGCCAGCAGTTATCAAGGGGGTAGGGACTATGGCTACACCTTC	CASSYQGGRDYGYTF
.	TRBV4-3	TRBJ1-2	TRBD1	TGCGCCAGCAGCCAAGCTTCGAGACAGGGCCTCTATGGCTACACCTTC	CASSQASRQGLYGYTF
few	TRBV9	TRBJ2-2	TRBD1	TGTGCCAGCAACCGACAGGGAGAGAACACCGGGGAGCTGTTTTTT	CASNRQGENTGELFF
few	TRBV30	TRBJ2-1	TRBD1	TGTGCCCTAGACAGGGGATACAATGAGCAGTTCTTC	CALDRGYNEQFF
.	TRBV7-8	TRBJ1-1	.	TGTGCCAGCAGCTTAGTTTCGGGGAACACTGAAGCTTTCTTT	CASSLVSGNTEAFF
.	TRBV30	TRBJ2-7	.	TGTGCCGGGGGAGGGGGCTACGAGCAGTACTTC	CAGGGGYEQYF
.	TRBV20-1	TRBJ2-7	.	TGCAGTGCTGTAGAGCGGTACGAGCAGTACTTC	CSAVERYEQYF
.	TRBV4-3	TRBJ2-3	.	TGCGCCAGCAGCCAGCAGAGGGCAGATACGCAGTATTTT	CASSQQRADTQYF
.	TRBV7-2	TRBJ2-2	TRBD2	TGTGCCAGCAGCCGAGGGACTATTATCGGGGAGCTGTTTTTT	CASSRGTIIGELFF
.	TRBV30	TRBJ1-3	.	TGTGCCTGGGGAGACAGGGGAAACACCATATATTTT	CAWGDRGNTIYF
.	TRBV2	TRBJ2-2	.	TGTGCCAGCAGTGAGAGACTCCCGATGGGGGAGCTGTTTTTT	CASSERLPMGELFF
.	TRBV19	TRBJ2-2	.	TGTGCCAGTAGTGTAATTACAGGGTGGGAGCTGTTTTTT	CASSVITGWELFF
few	TRBV7-2	TRBJ1-1	.	TGTGCCAGCAGCTTTAGCCCGGGGGCGGGGGGAGGCACTGAAGCTTTCTTT	CASSFSPGAGGGTEAFF
.	TRBV11-2	TRBJ1-4	.	TGTGCCAGCAGCTTAGATCCAGTTAATGAAAAACTGTTTTTT	CASSLDPVNEKLFF
few	TRBV27	TRBJ2-1	.	TGTGCCAGCAGTTTAATTGCGGGTCCCTACAATGAGCAGTTCTTC	CASSLIAGPYNEQFF
.	TRBV12-5	TRBJ1-1	TRBD1	TGTGCTAGTGGTTTGGGGACAGGCAGTATGAACACTGAAGCTTTCTTT	CASGLGTGSMNTEAFF
once	TRBV9	TRBJ2-2	TRBD2	TGTGCCAGCAGCCTGGGGCGAGCGGGAGTCGCGAACACCGGGGAGCTGTTTTTT	CASSLGRAGVANTGELFF
few	TRBV15	TRBJ2-2	TRBD1	TGTGCCACCAGCAGCCGGGACAGGGTTAACACCGGGGAGCTGTTTTTT	CATSSRDRVNTGELFF
few	TRBV9	TRBJ2-1	TRBD2	TGTGCCAGCAGCCTCTCCGGGACTAGCGGGAGAAATGAGCAGTTCTTC	CASSLSGTSGRNEQFF
few	TRBV14	TRBJ2-1	.	TGTGCCAGCAGCCAAGATTCCTACTACAATGAGCAGTTCTTC	CASSQDSYYNEQFF
many	TRBV29-1	TRBJ2-5	.	TGCAGCGTCGGCAGGAACCAAGAGACCCAGTACTTC	CSVGRNQETQYF
.	TRBV11-2	TRBJ1-2	.	TGTGCCAGCAGCCCACTCCGGAGGGGGGGCGTCCACGGCTACACCTTC	CASSPLRRGGVHGYTF
few	TRBV5-1	TRBJ2-7	.	TGCGCCAGCAGCTCGGAGGGGGCCCTATTCTACGAGCAGTACTTC	CASSSEGALFYEQYF
few	TRBV28	TRBJ2-6	TRBD2	TGTGCCAGCAGTTCTCCGGGGGGGCCTGGGGCCAACGTCCTGACTTTC	CASSSPGGPGANVLTF
few	TRBV10-2	TRBJ2-1	TRBD2	TGCGCCAGCAGTGAAGGCCTAGCGGGAGTATATGAGCAGTTCTTC	CASSEGLAGVYEQFF
.	TRBV5-4	TRBJ2-2	.	TGTGCCAGCAGCTTGATCGGCACCGGGGAGCTGTTTTTT	CASSLIGTGELFF
few	TRBV4-1	TRBJ2-5	.	TGCGCCAGCAGCCAAGATCGATTGAGGGAGACCCAGTACTTC	CASSQDRLRETQYF
.	TRBV30	TRBJ2-3	.	TGTGCCTGGAGTGCGACCCGGGATTTCCTCGCAGATACGCAGTATTTT	CAWSATRDFLADTQYF
few	TRBV5-1	TRBJ2-7	.	TGCGCCAGCAGCTCCGCCATCGGAGGTTTTTCCTACGAGCAGTACTTC	CASSSAIGGFSYEQYF
.	TRBV5-4	TRBJ2-1	.	TGTGCCAGCAGCCCGAAAACGGGAGCCCCTGGCTATGAGCAGTTCTTC	CASSPKTGAPGYEQFF
few	TRBV9	TRBJ2-3	.	TGTGCCAGCAGCGTAGACCCACTAGCCCGCACAGATACGCAGTATTTT	CASSVDPLARTDTQYF
.	TRBV30	TRBJ1-2	.	TGTGCCTGGAGGTGGGCGAGTTCAAATGGCTACACCTTC	CAWRWASSNGYTF
few	TRBV5-6	TRBJ2-7	TRBD2	TGTGCCAGCACCTTATTGGGGACTAACTACGAGCAGTACTTC	CASTLLGTNYEQYF
few	TRBV5-1	TRBJ2-1	.	TGCGCCAGCAGCTTGGCCAGCGGGTCGGATGAGCAGTTCTTC	CASSLASGSDEQFF
.	TRBV10-2	TRBJ2-5	.	TGCGCCAGCAGTTCGACGCCCGGGGGAGAGACCCAGTACTTC	CASSSTPGGETQYF
.	TRBV5-1	TRBJ2-1	TRBD2	TGCGCCAGCGCTGGAGGGTCAGCGGGAGAGGTGAGGGAGCAGTTCTTC	CASAGGSAGEVREQFF
few	TRBV19	TRBJ1-5	.	TGTGCCAGTGTGGTAACAGGGTCCCCTAATAGAAATCAGCCCCAGCATTTT	CASVVTGSPNRNQPQHF
.	TRBV27	TRBJ1-5	.	TGTGCCAGCAGCCTTGGGAGGGCTCAGCCCCAGCATTTT	CASSLGRAQPQHF
.	TRBV5-1	TRBJ1-1	.	TGCGCCAGCAGGAAGGATGGACAAATGAACACTGAAGCTTTCTTT	CASRKDGQMNTEAFF
few	TRBV5-1	TRBJ2-1	.	TGCGCCAGCAGCCCAAATGCGGGGTTCAATGAGCAGTTCTTC	CASSPNAGFNEQFF
.	TRBV19	TRBJ1-2	TRBD1	TGTGCCAGTAGTACTCCGGACAGGGTCTATGGCTACACCTTC	CASSTPDRVYGYTF
few	TRBV9	TRBJ1-2	TRBD1	TGTGCCAGCAGCGACAGGGGGAATGGGGGCTACACCTTC	CASSDRGNGGYTF
.	TRBV9	TRBJ1-2	TRBD1	TGTGCCAGCAGCGGCCACCGGGACAGGGGCGCATCGGAAGGCTACACCTTC	CASSGHRDRGASEGYTF
.	TRBV12-5	TRBJ1-5	.	TGTGCTAGTGGCCAAGGCTCGGGGGGCGTTCATCAGCCCCAGCATTTT	CASGQGSGGVHQPQHF
.	TRBV18	TRBJ2-3	TRBD1	TGTGCCAGCTCACCACCCAGGACAGGGAGCACAGATACGCAGTATTTT	CASSPPRTGSTDTQYF
.	TRBV7-2	TRBJ2-1	TRBD2	TGTGCCAGCAGCTTAGGGAGACTAGCGGGAGTCGACTACAATGAGCAGTTCTTC	CASSLGRLAGVDYNEQFF